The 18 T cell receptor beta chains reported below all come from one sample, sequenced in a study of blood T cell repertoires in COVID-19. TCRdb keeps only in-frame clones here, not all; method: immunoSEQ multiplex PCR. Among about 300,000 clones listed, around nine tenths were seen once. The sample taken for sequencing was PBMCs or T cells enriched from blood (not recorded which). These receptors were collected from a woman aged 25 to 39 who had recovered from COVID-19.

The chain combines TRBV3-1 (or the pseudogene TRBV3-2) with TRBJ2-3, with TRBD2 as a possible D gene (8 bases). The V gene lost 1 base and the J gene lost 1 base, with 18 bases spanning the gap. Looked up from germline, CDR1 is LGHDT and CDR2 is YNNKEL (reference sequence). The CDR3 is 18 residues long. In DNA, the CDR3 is TGTGCCAGCAGCCAAGGCTATCCCGGGAGGGGGCGCACAGATACGCAGTATTTT. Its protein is CASSQGYPGRGRTDTQYF.

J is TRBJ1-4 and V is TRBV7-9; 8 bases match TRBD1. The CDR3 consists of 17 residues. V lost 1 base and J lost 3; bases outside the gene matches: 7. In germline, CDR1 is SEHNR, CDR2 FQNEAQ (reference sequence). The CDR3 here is CASSLDGRGQANEKLFF. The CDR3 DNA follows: TGTGCCAGCAGCTTAGACGGCAGGGGGCAGGCTAATGAAAAACTGTTTTTT.

CDR3 protein: CASRGQGSNYGYTF. CDR3 in DNA: TGTGCCAGCAGGGGACAGGGGTCTAACTATGGCTACACCTTC. The chain carries TRBV2 and TRBJ1-2; 10 positions agree with TRBD1. The CDR3 is made up of 14 amino acids. CDR1 and CDR2 (germline): SNHLY, FYNNEI. V was pared by 6 bases and J by 0 bases, with 1 base of the junction left unmatched.

In DNA form, the CDR3 reads TGCAGTGCTAGTTACCTGGGCGAAAAACTGTTTTTT. Residues: CSASYLGEKLFF. V is TRBV20-1 and J is TRBJ1-4, with D unclear. The CDR3 length is 12 residues. Trimming left V 3 bases short and J 8 bases short, with 10 bases between. CDR1 is DFQATT and CDR2 is SNEGSKA in the germline V gene (reference sequence).

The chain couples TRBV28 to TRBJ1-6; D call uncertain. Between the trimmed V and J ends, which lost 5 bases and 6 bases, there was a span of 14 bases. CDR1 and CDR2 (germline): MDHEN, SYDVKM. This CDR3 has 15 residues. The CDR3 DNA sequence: TGTGCCAGCAGTCTCCACCGTCCCGGTAATTCACCCCTCCACTTT. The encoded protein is CASSLHRPGNSPLHF.

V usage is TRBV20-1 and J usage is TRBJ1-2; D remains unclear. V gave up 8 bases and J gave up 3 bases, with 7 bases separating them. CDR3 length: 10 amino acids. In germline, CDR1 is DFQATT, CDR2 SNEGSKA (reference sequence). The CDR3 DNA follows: TGCAGTACACCTTACTATGGCTACACCTTC. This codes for CSTPYYGYTF.

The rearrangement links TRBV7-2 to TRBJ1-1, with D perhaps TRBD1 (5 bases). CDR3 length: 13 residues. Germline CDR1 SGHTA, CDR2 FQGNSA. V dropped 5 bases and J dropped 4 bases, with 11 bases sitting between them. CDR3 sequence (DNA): TGTGCCAGCAGCCCGGGACTGGGCACTGAAGCTTTCTTT. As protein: CASSPGLGTEAFF.

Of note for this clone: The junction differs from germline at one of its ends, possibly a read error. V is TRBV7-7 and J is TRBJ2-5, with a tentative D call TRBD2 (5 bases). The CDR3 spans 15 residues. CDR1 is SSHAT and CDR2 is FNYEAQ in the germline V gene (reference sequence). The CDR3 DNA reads TGTGCTAGCAGCTTAGTCTTGCGGGCCGGGGAGACCCAGTACTTC. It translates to CASSLVLRAGETQYF.

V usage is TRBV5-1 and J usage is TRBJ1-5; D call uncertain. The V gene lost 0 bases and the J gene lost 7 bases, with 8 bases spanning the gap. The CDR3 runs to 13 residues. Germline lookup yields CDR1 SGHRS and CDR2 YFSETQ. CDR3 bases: TGCGCCAGCAGCTTGGTAGGAGTGCAGCCCCAGCATTTT. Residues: CASSLVGVQPQHF.

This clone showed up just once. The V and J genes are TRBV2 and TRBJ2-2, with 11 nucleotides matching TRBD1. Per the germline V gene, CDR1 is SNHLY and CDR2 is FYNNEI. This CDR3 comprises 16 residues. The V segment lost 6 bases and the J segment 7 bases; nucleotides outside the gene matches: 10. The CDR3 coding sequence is TGTGCCAGCAGCGCAGGACAGGGGGCGCGTATCGGGGAGCTGTTTTTT. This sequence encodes CASSAGQGARIGELFF.

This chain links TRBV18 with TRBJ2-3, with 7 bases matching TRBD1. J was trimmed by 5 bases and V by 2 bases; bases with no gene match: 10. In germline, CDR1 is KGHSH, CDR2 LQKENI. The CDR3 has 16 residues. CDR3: CASSPSLGGARDTQYF. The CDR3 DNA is TGTGCCAGCTCACCAAGCTTAGGGGGCGCGAGAGATACGCAGTATTTT.

The CDR3 region has the DNA TGTGCCAGCAGTTATGCTAGCGGGGGGGCGGAATACAATGAGCAGTTCTTC. Protein sequence: CASSYASGGAEYNEQFF. The chain carries TRBV6-2 or TRBV6-3 and TRBJ2-1; 12 nucleotides align to TRBD2. Germline CDR1 and CDR2: MNHEY and SVGEGT. V trimming: 3 bases; J trimming: 4 bases; junction bases outside the gene matches: 7. The CDR3 extends over 17 amino acids.

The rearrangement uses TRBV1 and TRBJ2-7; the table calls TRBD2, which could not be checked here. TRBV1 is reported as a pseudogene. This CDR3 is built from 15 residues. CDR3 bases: TGCACCAGCAGCCAAGAGACTAGCGGAGTGGGGGAGCAGTACTTC. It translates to CTSSQETSGVGEQYF.

This CDR3 reads CASSLSGAEAFF. The CDR3 DNA follows: TGCGCCAGCAGCTTGTCAGGCGCTGAAGCTTTCTTT. The chain uses TRBV5-1 and TRBJ1-1, with D hard to call. Germline values: CDR1 SGHRS, CDR2 YFSETQ. Trimming took 1 base from V and 6 from J, leaving 7 bases between them. This CDR3 contains 12 residues.

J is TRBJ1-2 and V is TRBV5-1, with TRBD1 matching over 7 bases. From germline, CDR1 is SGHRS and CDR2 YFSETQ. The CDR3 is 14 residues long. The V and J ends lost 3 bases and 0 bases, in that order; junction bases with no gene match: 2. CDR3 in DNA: TGCGCCAGCAGCTCGGGACAGTCTAACTATGGCTACACCTTC. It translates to CASSSGQSNYGYTF. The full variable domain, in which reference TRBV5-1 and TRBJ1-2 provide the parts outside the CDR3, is KAGVTQTPRYLIKTRGQQVTLSCSPISGHRSVSWYQQTPGQGLQFLFEYFSETQRNKGNFPGRFSGRQFSNSRSEMNVSTLELGDSALYLCASSSGQSNYGYTFGSGTRLTVV.

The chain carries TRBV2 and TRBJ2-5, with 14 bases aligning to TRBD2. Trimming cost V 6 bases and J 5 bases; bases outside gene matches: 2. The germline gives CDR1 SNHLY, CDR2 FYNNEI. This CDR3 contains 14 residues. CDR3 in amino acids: CASRGLAGGETQYF. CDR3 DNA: TGTGCCAGCAGAGGACTAGCGGGGGGTGAGACCCAGTACTTC.

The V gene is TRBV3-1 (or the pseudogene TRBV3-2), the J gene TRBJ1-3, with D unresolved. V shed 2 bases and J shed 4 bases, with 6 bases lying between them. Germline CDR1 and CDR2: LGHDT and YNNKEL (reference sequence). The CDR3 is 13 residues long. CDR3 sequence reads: CASSQPLGNTIYF. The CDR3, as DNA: TGTGCCAGCAGCCAACCGTTGGGAAACACCATATATTTT.

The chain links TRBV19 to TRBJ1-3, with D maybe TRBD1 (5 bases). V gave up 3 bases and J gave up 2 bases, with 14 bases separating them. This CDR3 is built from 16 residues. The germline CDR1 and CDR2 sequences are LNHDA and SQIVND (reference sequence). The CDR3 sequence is CASSIGTRGAGNTIYF. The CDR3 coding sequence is TGTGCCAGTAGTATCGGGACTAGGGGCGCTGGAAACACCATATATTTT.